This T cell receptor (beta chain) was recovered during a study of technical replicates of blood from several donors. Repertoires were generated with immunoSEQ multiplex PCR, while TCRdb's copy carries only in-frame clones and drops some. The sample lists tens of thousands of clones; 91% were seen once. Between the trimmed V and J ends, which lost 8 bases and 14 bases, there was a span of 13 bases. Germline V gene data show CDR1 as MNHEY and CDR2 as SMNVEV (reference sequence). There are 10 residues in the CDR3. The specimen sequenced was T cells isolated from PBMCs. The sequence came from a human donor in good health. Some clones in this sample may be carry-over from other donors' samples. The chain uses TRBV27 and TRBJ2-1; the D is unclear. CDR3 bases: TGTGCCAGCGGGCCGACCTTGAAGTTCTTC. It is translated as CASGPTLKFF.